This T cell receptor beta chain was captured by sequencing in a study of somatic mutations in cytotoxic T cells in rheumatoid arthritis. Study observations and caveats: Rheumatoid arthritis patients and age-matched healthy controls showed no significant difference in CD8+ T-cell clonality.

CDR1 is MNHEY and CDR2 is SMNVEV in the germline V gene (reference sequence). The CDR3 has 15 amino acids. V dropped 3 bases and J dropped 5; count of bases not matched to a gene: 6. Libraries were prepared by immunoSEQ multiplex PCR; TCRdb keeps only in-frame clonotypes and omits some of them. Altogether some 29,000 clones are present, 85% to 90% being singletons, with the ten largest covering over 9%. Comment on this clone: What it recognizes is unknown.

The source of this sequence is an adult with rheumatoid arthritis. The sample consisted of CD8+ T cells sorted from blood. The J gene is TRBJ2-1, the V gene TRBV27; 8 bases are shared with TRBD2. CDR3: CASSFPGGINNEQFF. The CDR3 DNA follows: TGTGCCAGCAGTTTCCCGGGAGGGATAAACAATGAGCAGTTCTTC.